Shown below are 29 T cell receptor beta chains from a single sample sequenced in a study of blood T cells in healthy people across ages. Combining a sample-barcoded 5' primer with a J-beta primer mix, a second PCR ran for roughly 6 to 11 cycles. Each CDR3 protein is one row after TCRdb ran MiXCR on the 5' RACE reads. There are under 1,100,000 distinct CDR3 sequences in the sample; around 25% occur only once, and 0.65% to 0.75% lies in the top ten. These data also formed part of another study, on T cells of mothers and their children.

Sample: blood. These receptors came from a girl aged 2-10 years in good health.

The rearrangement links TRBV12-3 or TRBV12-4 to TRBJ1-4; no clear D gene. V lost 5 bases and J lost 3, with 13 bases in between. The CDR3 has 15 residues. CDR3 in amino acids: CASSLTPRANEKLFF. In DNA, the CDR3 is TGTGCCAGCAGTCTGACGCCGCGGGCTAATGAAAAACTGTTTTTT.

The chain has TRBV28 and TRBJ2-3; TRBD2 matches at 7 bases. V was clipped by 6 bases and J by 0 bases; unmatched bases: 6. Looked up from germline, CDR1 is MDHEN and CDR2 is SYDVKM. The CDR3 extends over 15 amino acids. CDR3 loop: CASSRPSGSTDTQYF. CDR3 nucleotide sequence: TGTGCCAGCAGCCGGCCTAGCGGAAGCACAGATACGCAGTATTTT.

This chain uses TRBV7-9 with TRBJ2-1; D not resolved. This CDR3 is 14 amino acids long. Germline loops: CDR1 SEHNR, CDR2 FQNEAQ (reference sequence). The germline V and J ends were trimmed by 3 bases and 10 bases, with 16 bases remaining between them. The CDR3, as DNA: TGTGCCAGCAGCTTGAAGGCAGCGTTTGAAGAGCAGTTCTTC. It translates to CASSLKAAFEEQFF.

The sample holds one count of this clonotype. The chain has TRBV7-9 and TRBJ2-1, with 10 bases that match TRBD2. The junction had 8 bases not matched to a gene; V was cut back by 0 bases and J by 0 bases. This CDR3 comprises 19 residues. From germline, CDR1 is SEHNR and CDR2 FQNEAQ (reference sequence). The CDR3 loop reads CASSLASSGGPSSYNEQFF. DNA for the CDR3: TGTGCCAGCAGCTTAGCTTCTAGCGGGGGTCCCAGCTCCTACAATGAGCAGTTCTTC.

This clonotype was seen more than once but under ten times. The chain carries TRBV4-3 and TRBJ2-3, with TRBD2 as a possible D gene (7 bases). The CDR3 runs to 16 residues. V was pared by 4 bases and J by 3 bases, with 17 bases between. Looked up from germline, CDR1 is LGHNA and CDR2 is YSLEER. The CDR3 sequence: CASSPQYGGLTDTQYF. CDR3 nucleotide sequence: TGCGCCAGCAGCCCCCAGTACGGGGGGCTGACAGATACGCAGTATTTT.

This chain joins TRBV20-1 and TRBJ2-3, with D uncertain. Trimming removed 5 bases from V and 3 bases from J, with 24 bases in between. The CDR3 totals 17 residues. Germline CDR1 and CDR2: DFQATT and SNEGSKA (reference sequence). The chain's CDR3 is CSARPGRMDEGTDTQYF. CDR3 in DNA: TGCAGTGCTCGCCCCGGCAGGATGGATGAAGGAACAGATACGCAGTATTTT.

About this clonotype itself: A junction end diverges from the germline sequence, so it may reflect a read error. The CDR3 loop reads CASRPGTSGGAEETQYF. Written as DNA, the CDR3 is TGTGCTAGCAGACCTGGGACTAGCGGGGGGGCCGAAGAGACCCAGTACTTC. The chain couples TRBV7-7 to TRBJ2-1, with TRBD2 identical over 16 bases. The J call may be mistaken, given a closer DNA end match to TRBJ2-5. The CDR3 length is 17 residues. Per the germline V gene, CDR1 is SSHAT and CDR2 is FNYEAQ (reference sequence).

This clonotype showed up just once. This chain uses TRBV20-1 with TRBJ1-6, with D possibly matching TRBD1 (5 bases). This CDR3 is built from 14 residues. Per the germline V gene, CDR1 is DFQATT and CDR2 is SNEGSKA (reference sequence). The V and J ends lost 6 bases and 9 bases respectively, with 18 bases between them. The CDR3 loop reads CSALSDGGVSPLHF. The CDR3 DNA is TGCAGTGCCCTGTCGGACGGGGGAGTTTCACCCCTCCACTTT.

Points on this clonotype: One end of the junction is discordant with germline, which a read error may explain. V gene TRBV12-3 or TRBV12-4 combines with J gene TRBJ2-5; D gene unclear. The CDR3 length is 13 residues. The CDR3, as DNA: TGTGCCGGCAGTCCGGATTCAGAAGAGACCCAGTACTTC. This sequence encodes CAGSPDSEETQYF.

The CDR3 loop reads CASRHSSGELTYNEQFF. The DNA for the CDR3 is TGTGCCAGCAGGCATTCTAGCGGAGAACTTACCTACAATGAGCAGTTCTTC. The chain employs TRBV11-2 and TRBJ2-1; 7 bases are shared with TRBD2. The CDR3 sequence is 17 residues long. Germline trimming cut 6 bases from V and 2 bases from J; bases unmatched to any gene: 13. CDR1 is SGHAT, CDR2 FQNNGV, per germline.

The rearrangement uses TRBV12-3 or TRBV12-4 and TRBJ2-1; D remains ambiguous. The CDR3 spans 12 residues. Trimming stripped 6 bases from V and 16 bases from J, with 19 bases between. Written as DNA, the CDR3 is TGTGCCAGCAGCCTGGGGATAGATGTGCAATTCTTC. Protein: CASSLGIDVQFF.

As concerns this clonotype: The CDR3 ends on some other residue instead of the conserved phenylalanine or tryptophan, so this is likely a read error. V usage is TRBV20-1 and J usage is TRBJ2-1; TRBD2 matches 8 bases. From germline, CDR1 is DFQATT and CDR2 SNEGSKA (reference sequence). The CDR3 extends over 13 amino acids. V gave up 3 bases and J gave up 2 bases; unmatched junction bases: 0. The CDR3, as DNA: TGCAGTGCTAGCGGGAGGGCCTACAATGAGCAGTTCCTC. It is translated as CSASGRAYNEQFL.

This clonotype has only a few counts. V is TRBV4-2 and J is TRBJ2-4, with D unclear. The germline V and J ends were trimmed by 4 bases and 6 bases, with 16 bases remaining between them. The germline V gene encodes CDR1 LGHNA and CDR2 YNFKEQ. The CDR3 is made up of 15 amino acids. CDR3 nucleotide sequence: TGTGCCAGCAGCCCCCTGGCCCTCATGGGAAACATTCAGTACTTC. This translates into CASSPLALMGNIQYF.

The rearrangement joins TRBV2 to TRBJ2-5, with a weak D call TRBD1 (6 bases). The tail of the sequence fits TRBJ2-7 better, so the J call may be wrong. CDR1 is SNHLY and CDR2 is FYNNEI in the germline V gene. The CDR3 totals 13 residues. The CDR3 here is CASWETGPYEQYF. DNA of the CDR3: TGTGCCAGCTGGGAGACAGGCCCCTACGAGCAGTACTTC.

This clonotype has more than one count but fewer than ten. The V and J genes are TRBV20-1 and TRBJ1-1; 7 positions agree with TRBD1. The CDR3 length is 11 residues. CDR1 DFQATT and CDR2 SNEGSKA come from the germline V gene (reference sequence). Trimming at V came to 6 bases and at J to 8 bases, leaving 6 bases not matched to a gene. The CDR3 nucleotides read TGCAGTGCACAAGGGGGCCGGGAAGCTTTCTTT. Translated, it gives CSAQGGREAFF.

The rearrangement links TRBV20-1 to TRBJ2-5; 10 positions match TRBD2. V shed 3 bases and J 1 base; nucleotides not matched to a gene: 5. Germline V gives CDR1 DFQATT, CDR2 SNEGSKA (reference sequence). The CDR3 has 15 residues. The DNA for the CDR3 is TGCAGTGCTAGTCATAGCGGGAGGACCCAAGAGACCCAGTACTTC. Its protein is CSASHSGRTQETQYF.

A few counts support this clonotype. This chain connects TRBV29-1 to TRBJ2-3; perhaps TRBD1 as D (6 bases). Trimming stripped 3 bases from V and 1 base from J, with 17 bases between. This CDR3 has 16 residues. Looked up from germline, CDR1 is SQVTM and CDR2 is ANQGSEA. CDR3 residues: CSVEGEQGVGTDTQYF. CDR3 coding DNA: TGCAGCGTTGAGGGGGAACAGGGAGTGGGCACAGATACGCAGTATTTT.

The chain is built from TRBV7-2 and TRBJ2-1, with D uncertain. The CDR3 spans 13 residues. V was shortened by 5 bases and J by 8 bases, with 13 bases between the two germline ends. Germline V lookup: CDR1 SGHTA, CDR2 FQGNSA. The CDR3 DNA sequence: TGTGCCAGCAGCCGCCCATCCACGGATGAGCAGTTCTTC. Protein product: CASSRPSTDEQFF.

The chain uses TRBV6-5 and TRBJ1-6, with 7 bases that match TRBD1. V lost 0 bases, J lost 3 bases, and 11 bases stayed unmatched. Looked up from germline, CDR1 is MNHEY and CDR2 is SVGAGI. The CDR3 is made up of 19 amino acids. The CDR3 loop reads CASSYSTFQGVIYNSPLHF. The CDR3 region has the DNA TGTGCCAGCAGTTACTCGACCTTCCAGGGGGTTATCTATAATTCACCCCTCCACTTT.

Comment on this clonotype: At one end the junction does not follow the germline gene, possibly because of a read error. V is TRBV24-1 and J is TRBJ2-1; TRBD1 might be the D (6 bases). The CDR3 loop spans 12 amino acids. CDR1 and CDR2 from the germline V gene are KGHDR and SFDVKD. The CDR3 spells CATSDYTGKVYF. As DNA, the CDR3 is TGTGCCACCAGTGATTATACAGGGAAAGTGTACTTC.

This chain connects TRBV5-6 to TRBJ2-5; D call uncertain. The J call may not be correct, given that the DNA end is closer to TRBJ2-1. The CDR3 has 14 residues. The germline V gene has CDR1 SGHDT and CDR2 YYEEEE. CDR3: CASSSRMANNEQFF. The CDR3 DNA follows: TGTGCCAGCAGCTCCCGGATGGCGAATAATGAGCAGTTCTTC.

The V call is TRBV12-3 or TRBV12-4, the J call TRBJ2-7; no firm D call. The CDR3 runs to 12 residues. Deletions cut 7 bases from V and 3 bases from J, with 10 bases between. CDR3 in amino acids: CASKRPHYEQYF. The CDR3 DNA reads TGTGCCAGCAAGCGTCCCCACTACGAGCAGTACTTC.

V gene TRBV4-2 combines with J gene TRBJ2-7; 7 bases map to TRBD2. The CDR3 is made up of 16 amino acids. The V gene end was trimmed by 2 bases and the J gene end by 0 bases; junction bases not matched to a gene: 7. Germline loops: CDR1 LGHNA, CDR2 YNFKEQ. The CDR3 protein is CASSQRSSGVSYEQYF. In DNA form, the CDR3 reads TGTGCCAGCAGCCAAAGGTCCAGCGGGGTCTCCTACGAGCAGTACTTC.

The CDR3 sequence: CATSSPGVNTEAFF. The DNA of the CDR3 is TGTGCCACCAGTTCTCCAGGGGTGAACACTGAAGCTTTCTTT. V is TRBV24-1 and J is TRBJ1-1; perhaps TRBD1 as D (6 bases). This CDR3 spans 14 amino acids. Trimming removed 6 bases from V and 0 bases from J, with 10 bases in between. From germline, CDR1 is KGHDR and CDR2 SFDVKD.

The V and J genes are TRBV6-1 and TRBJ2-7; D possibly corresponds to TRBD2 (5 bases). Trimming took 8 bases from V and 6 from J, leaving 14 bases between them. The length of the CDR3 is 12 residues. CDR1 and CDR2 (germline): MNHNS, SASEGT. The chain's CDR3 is CASRTGELEQYF. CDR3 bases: TGTGCCAGCCGGACTGGAGAGCTCGAGCAGTACTTC.

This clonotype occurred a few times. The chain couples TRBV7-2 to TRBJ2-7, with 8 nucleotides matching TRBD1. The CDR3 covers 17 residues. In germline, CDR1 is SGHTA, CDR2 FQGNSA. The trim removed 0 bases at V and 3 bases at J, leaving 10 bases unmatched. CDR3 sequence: CASSLAGRQGAIYEQYF. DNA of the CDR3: TGTGCCAGCAGCTTAGCGGGTCGGCAGGGGGCAATCTACGAGCAGTACTTC. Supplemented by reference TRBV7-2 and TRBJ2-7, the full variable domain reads GAGVSQSPSNKVTEKGKDVELRCDPISGHTALYWYRQSLGQGLEFLIYFQGNSAPDKSGLPSDRFSAERTGGSVSTLTIQRTQQEDSAVYLCASSLAGRQGAIYEQYFGPGTRLTVT.

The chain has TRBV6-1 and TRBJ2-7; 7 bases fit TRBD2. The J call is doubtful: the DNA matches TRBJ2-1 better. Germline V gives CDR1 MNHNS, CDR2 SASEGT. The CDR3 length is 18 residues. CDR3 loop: CASSEALYRTRVRNEQFF. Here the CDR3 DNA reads TGTGCCAGCAGTGAAGCGTTGTACAGGACTAGGGTGAGGAATGAGCAGTTCTTC.

The DNA for the CDR3 is TGTGCCAGCAGATCAAGGACCGGGACAGCAGGCTACACCTTC. Its protein product is CASRSRTGTAGYTF. The chain carries TRBV7-2 and TRBJ1-2; 7 nucleotides align to TRBD1. The V and J ends lost 6 bases and 8 bases, in that order; junction bases with no gene match: 12. Germline V gives CDR1 SGHTA, CDR2 FQGNSA. The CDR3 extends over 14 amino acids.

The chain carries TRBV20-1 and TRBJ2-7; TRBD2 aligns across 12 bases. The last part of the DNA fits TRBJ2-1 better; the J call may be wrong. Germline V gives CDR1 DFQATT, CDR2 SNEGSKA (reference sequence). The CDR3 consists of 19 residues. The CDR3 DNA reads TGCAGTGCTAGAGGGTCTAGCGGGAGGGCCCACCCTTCGGGAAATGAGCAGTTCTTC. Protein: CSARGSSGRAHPSGNEQFF.